Shown below are 9 T cell receptor beta chains from a single sample sequenced in a study of beta chain features in type 1 diabetes. Overall study findings and caveats: Among all four CD4+ subsets, Type 1 diabetes patients had TCRB CDR3s that were moderately but significantly shorter.

Expressed TCRB transcripts got sequenced, as all isolated RNA was reverse transcribed. This table comes from immunoSEQ multiplex PCR, and its TCRdb copy is limited to in-frame clones, with some not included. The sample has hundreds of thousands of clones; roughly 12% are singletons. For these receptors, no antigen is known. Sequencing was performed on naive CD4+ T cells from blood. These receptors came from a man aged 18 to 29 with type 1 diabetes.

The genes are TRBV18 and TRBJ2-3, with D perhaps TRBD2 (6 bases). There are 15 residues in the CDR3. The V and J ends lost 2 bases and 4 bases respectively, with 13 bases between them. Germline values: CDR1 KGHSH, CDR2 LQKENI. CDR3 loop: CASSPTGVRADTQYF. CDR3 sequence (DNA): TGTGCCAGCTCACCAACGGGGGTCCGGGCAGATACGCAGTATTTT.

This clone was observed a few times. J is TRBJ2-1 and V is TRBV5-4; D gene unclear. V shed 0 bases and J shed 10 bases, with 8 bases lying between them. CDR1 SGHNT and CDR2 YYREEE come from the germline V gene (reference sequence). The CDR3 sequence is 12 residues long. The CDR3 DNA sequence: TGTGCCAGCAGCTTGGCCAGGATAGAGCAGTTCTTC. This translates into CASSLARIEQFF.

This clone has a handful of counts. V and J are TRBV11-2 and TRBJ2-3; D possibly uses TRBD1 or TRBD2 (5 bases each). Trimming left V 1 base short and J 1 base short, with 12 bases between. Germline V gene lookup returns CDR1 SGHAT and CDR2 FQNNGV. The CDR3 length is 16 residues. CDR3 in amino acids: CASSLGRDGRTDTQYF. Here the CDR3 DNA reads TGTGCCAGCAGCTTAGGCCGGGACGGACGCACAGATACGCAGTATTTT.

This clone appeared a few times. The V call is TRBV2, the J call TRBJ1-2, with TRBD1 as a possible D gene (6 bases). Germline V gene data show CDR1 as SNHLY and CDR2 as FYNNEI. Trimming shortened V by 6 bases and J by 7 bases, and 15 bases separated the two germline ends. This CDR3 region has 13 residues. The CDR3 loop is CASRTGISGGYTF. The CDR3 DNA reads as TGTGCCAGCAGAACAGGGATTAGTGGTGGCTACACCTTC.

There are a few counts of this clone. The chain has TRBV7-2 and TRBJ2-7; 12 positions match TRBD1. J gave up 8 bases and V 1 base, and 9 bases lay outside the gene matches. The CDR3 is 16 residues long. Per germline, CDR1 SGHTA and CDR2 FQGNSA. The CDR3 loop reads CASSLEGQGARSKQYF. Written as DNA, the CDR3 is TGTGCCAGCAGCTTAGAGGGACAGGGGGCACGATCGAAGCAGTACTTC.

With regard to this clone: At one end the junction does not follow the germline gene, possibly because of a read error. The V and J genes are TRBV7-7 and TRBJ2-5, with a tentative D call TRBD2 (6 bases). The CDR3 loop spans 16 amino acids. CDR1 is SSHAT, CDR2 FNYEAQ, per germline (reference sequence). CDR3 in amino acids: CASSPRIPRGGETQYF. The DNA of the CDR3 is TGTGCTAGCAGCCCACGGATCCCGCGGGGCGGAGAGACCCAGTACTTC.

This chain links TRBV5-6 with TRBJ1-5, with D tentatively TRBD1 (5 bases). Germline loops: CDR1 SGHDT, CDR2 YYEEEE. The germline V and J ends were trimmed by 0 bases and 1 base, with 11 bases remaining between them. CDR3 length: 16 amino acids. The CDR3 DNA sequence: TGTGCCAGCAGCTTGGAGCAGGGCGGGAGCAATCAGCCCCAGCATTTT. Protein product: CASSLEQGGSNQPQHF.

The chain has TRBV15 and TRBJ2-3; no clear D. The ends were cut back, 6 bases at V and 6 bases at J, with 16 bases in the middle. Germline CDR1 LNHNV, CDR2 YYDKDF (reference sequence). This CDR3 contains 14 residues. The CDR3 DNA is TGTGCCACCAGAGCCGGCCCCACGCGGGATACGCAGTATTTT. Encoded protein: CATRAGPTRDTQYF.

This clone has a handful of counts. The chain recombines TRBV12-5 with TRBJ2-1; D is possibly TRBD1 or TRBD2 (6 bases each). The CDR3 covers 18 residues. Germline V lookup: CDR1 LGHNT, CDR2 FRNRAP. Trimming took off 0 bases at V and 3 bases at J, with 18 bases between the two ends. CDR3 coding DNA: TGTGCTAGTGGTTTGGTGGGGGCTATAGCGCGGGACTACAATGAGCAGTTCTTC. This codes for CASGLVGAIARDYNEQFF.